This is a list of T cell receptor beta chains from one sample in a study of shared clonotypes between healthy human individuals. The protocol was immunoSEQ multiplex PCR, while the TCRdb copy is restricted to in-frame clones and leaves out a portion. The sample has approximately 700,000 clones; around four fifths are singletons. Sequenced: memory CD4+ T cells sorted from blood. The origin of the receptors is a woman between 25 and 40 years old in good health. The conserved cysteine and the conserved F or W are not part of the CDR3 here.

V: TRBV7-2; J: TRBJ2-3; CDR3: ASSLDGAGNTQY
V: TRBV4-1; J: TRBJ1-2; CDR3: ASSQEYAGYYGYT
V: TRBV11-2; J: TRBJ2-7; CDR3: ASSLEIGTDTYEQY
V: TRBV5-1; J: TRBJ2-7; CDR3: ASSLGQGWDEQY
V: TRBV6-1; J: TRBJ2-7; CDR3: ASSVDRAYEQY
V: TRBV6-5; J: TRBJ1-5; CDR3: ASSYSGGANQPQH
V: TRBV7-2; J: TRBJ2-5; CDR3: ASSLGTVKETQY
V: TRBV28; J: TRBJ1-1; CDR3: ASRNRGPNTEAF
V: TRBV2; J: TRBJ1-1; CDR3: ASSAQGTRSEAF
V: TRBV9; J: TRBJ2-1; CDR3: ASSVSADTDEQF
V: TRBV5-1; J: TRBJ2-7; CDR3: ASSLAVASGKSYEQY
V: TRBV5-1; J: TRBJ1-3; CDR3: ASRWTDSLGGSGNTIY
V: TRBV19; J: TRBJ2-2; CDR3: ASAAYQAGELF
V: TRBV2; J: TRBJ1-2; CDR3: ASRLRGQTAGGYT
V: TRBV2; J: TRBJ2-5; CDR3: ASSGTRETQY
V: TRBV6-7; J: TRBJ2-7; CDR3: ASSRDRRLLREY
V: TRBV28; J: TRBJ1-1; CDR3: ATQGGATEAF
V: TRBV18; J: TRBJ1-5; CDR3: ASSPLQVNNQPQH
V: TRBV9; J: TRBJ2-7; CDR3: ASSRSSYEQY
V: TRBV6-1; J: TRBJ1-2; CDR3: ASSEADRGRNYGYT
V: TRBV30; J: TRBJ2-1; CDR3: AWSVGTASYNEQF
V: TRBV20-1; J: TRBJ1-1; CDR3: SASLAREAF
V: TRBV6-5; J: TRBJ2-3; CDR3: ASSRTASTDTQY
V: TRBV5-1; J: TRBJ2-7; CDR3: ASREGTGGPSYEQY
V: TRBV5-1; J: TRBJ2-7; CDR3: ASSLQTGTEPIEQY
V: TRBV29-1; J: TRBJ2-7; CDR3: SVTGTGLSYEQY
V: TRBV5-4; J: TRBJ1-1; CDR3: ASSVATEAF
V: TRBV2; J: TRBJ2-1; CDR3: ASSAERSSYNEQF
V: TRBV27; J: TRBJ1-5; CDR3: ATGVNQPQH
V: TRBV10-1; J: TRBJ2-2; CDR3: ASTEREGGGELF
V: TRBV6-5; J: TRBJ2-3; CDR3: ASRPGQGTDTQY
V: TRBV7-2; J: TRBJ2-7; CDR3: ASASGTYEQY
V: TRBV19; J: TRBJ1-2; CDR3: ATREGGYGYT
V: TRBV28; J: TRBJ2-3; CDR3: ASSLAGASTDTQY
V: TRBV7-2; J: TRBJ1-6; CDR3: ASSSNSPLH
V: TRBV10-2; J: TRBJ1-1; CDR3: ASPRALRTEAF
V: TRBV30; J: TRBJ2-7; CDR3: AWSAHMGIYEQY
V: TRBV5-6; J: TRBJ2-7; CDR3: ASSEQPGQGYEQY
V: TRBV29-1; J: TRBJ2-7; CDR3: SGREAHSYEQY
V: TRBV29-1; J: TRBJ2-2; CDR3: SGLLAGGTGELF
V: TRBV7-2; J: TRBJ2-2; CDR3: ASSLGKTSGATGELF
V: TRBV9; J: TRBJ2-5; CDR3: ASSVAGTEETQY
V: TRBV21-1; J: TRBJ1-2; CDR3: ASSPTKLTGPSYGYT